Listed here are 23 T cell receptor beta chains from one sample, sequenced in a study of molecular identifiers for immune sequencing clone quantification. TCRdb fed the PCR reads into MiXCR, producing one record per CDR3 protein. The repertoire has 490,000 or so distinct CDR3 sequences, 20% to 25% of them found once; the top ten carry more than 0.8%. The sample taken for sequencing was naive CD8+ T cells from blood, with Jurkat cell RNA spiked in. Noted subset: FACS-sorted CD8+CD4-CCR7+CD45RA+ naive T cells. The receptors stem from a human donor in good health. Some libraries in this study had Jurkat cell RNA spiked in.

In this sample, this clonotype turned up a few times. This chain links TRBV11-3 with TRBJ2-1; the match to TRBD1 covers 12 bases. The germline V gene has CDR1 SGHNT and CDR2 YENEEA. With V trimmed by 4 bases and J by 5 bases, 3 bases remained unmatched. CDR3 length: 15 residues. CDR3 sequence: CASSSGQGAHNEQFF. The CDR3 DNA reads TGTGCCAGCAGCTCGGGACAGGGGGCCCACAATGAGCAGTTCTTC.

The CDR3 is CASWRGVDSGNTIYF. CDR3 DNA sequence: TGTGCCAGCTGGAGGGGGGTCGACTCTGGAAACACCATATATTTT. This chain joins TRBV13 and TRBJ1-3, with D possibly TRBD1 on 6 matching bases. V lost 8 bases, J lost 0 bases, and 14 bases lay in between. Germline values: CDR1 PRHDT, CDR2 FYEKMQ (reference sequence). The CDR3 length is 15 residues.

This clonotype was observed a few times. The CDR3 here is CASSLKGSDNEQFF. CDR3 sequence (DNA): TGTGCCAGCAGCTTAAAAGGGAGTGACAATGAGCAGTTCTTC. J is TRBJ2-1 and V is TRBV7-3; D is perhaps TRBD2 (5 bases). Trimming cost V 1 base and J 5 bases, with 9 bases left between them. Germline V gives CDR1 SGHTA, CDR2 FQGTGA. The CDR3 loop spans 14 amino acids.

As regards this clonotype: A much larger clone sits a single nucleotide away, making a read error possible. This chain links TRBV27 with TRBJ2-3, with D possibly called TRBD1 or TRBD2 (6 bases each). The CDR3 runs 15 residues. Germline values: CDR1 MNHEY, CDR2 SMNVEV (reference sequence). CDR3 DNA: TGTGTCAGCATGGGCGCCGGGGGCAGCACAGATACGCAGTATTTT. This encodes CVSMGAGGSTDTQYF.

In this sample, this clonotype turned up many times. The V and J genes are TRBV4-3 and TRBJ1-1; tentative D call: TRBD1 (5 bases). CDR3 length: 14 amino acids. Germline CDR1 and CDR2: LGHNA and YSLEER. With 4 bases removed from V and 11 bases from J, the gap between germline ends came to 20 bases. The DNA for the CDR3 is TGCGCCAGCAGCCCGGGGACTTCGCCCTCGGGGGCTTTCTTT. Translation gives CASSPGTSPSGAFF.

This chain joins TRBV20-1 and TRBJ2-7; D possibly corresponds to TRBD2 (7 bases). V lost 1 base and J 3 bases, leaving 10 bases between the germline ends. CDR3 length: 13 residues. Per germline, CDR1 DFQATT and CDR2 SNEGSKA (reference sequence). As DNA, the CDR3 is TGCAGTGCTAGAGGGAGGGGGGGCTACGAGCAGTACTTC. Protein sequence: CSARGRGGYEQYF.

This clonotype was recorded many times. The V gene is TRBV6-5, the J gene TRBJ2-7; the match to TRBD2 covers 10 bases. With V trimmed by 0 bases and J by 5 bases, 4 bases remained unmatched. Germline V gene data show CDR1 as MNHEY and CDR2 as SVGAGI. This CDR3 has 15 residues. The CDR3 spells CASSYSAGGGDEQYF. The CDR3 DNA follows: TGTGCCAGCAGTTACTCAGCGGGGGGGGGCGACGAGCAGTACTTC.

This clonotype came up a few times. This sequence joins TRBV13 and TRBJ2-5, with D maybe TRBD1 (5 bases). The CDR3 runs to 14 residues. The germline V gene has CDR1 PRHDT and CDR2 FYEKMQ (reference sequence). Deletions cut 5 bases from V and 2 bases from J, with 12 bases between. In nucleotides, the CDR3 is TGTGCCAGCAGCCCCCCAGACAGACAAGAGACCCAGTACTTC. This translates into CASSPPDRQETQYF. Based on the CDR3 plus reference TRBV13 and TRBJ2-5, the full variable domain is AAGVIQSPRHLIKEKRETATLKCYPIPRHDTVYWYQQGPGQDPQFLISFYEKMQSDKGSIPDRFSAQQFSDYHSELNMSSLELGDSALYFCASSPPDRQETQYFGPGTRLLVL.

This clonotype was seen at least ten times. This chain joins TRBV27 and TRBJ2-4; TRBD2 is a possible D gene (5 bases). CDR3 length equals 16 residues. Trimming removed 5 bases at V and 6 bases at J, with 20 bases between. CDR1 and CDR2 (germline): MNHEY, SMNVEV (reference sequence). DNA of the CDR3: TGTGCCAGCAGTCATGGACTGCCGGTCCCCGGAAACATTCAGTACTTC. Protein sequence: CASSHGLPVPGNIQYF.

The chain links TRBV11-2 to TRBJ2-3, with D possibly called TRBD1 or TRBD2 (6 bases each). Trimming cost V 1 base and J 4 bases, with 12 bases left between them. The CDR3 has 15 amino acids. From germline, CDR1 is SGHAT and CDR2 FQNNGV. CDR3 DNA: TGTGCCAGCAGCTTAGGGGCAAGGGGGGCAGATACGCAGTATTTT. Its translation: CASSLGARGADTQYF. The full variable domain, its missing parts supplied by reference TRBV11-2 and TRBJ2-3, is EAGVAQSPRYKIIEKRQSVAFWCNPISGHATLYWYQQILGQGPKLLIQFQNNGVVDDSQLPKDRFSAERLKGVDSTLKIQPAKLEDSAVYLCASSLGARGADTQYFGPGTRLTVL.

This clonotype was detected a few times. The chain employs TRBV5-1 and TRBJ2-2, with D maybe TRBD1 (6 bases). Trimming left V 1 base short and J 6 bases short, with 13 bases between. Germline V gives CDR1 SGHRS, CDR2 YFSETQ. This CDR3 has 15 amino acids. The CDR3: CASSLRPGVPGELFF. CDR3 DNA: TGCGCCAGCAGCTTGAGGCCAGGGGTCCCCGGGGAGCTGTTTTTT.

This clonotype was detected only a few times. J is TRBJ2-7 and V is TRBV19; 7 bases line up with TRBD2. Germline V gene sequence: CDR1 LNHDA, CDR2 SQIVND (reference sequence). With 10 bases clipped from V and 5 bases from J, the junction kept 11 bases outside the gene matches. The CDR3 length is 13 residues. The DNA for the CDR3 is TGTGCCACCCGGTGGGGGGGTACCCACGAGCAGTACTTC. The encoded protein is CATRWGGTHEQYF. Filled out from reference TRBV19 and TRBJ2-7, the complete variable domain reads DGGITQSPKYLFRKEGQNVTLSCEQNLNHDAMYWYRQDPGQGLRLIYYSQIVNDFQKGDIAEGYSVSREKKESFPLTVTSAQKNPTAFYLCATRWGGTHEQYFGPGTRLTVT.

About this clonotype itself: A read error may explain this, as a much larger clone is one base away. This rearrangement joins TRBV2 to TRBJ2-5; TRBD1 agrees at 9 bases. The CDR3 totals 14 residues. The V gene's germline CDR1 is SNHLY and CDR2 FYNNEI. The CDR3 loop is CASTRGQGSETRYF. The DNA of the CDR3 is TGTGCCAGCACCCGAGGACAGGGGAGCGAGACCCGGTACTTC.

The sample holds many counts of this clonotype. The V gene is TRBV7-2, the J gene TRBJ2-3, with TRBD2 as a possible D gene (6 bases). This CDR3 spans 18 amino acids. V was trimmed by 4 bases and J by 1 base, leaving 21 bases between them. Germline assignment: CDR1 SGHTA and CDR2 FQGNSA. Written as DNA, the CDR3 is TGTGCCAGCAGCTCTCCGAGACACCTTGCTAGCGGCACAGATACGCAGTATTTT. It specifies CASSSPRHLASGTDTQYF.

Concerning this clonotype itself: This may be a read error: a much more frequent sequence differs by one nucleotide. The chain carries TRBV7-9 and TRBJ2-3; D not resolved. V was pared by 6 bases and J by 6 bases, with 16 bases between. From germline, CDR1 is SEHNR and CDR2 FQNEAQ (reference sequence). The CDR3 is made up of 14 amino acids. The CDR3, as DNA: TGTGCCAGCAGAGACGGACCATTTTCGGATACGCAGTATTTT. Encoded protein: CASRDGPFSDTQYF.

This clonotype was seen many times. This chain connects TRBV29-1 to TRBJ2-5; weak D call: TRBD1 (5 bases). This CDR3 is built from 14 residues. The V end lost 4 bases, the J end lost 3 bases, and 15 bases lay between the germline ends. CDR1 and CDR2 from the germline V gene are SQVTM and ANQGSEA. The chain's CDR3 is CSVVGAYGEETQYF. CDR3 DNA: TGCAGCGTTGTAGGGGCCTACGGAGAAGAGACCCAGTACTTC.

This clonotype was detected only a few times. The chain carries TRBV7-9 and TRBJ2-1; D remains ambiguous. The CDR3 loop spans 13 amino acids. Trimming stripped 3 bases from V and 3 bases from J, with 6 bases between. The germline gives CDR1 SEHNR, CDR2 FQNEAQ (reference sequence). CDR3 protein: CASSFADYNEQFF. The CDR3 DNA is TGTGCCAGCAGCTTTGCAGACTACAATGAGCAGTTCTTC. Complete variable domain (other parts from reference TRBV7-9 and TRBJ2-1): DTGVSQNPRHKITKRGQNVTFRCDPISEHNRLYWYRQTLGQGPEFLTYFQNEAQLEKSRLLSDRFSAERPKGSFSTLEIQRTEQGDSAMYLCASSFADYNEQFFGPGTRLTVL.

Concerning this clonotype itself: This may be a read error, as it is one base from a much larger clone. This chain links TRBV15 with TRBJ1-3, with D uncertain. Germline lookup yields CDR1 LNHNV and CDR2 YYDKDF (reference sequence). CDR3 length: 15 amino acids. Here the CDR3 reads CAASRVLTSGNTIYF. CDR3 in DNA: TGTGCCGCCAGCAGAGTGCTCACATCTGGAAACACCATATATTTT.

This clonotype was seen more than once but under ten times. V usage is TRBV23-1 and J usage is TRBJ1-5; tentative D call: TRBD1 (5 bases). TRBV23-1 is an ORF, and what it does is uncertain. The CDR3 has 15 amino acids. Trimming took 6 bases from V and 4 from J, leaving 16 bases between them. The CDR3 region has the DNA TGCGCCAGCAGCGGGGACGAGAACCAAAATCAGCCCCAGCATTTT. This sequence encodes CASSGDENQNQPQHF.

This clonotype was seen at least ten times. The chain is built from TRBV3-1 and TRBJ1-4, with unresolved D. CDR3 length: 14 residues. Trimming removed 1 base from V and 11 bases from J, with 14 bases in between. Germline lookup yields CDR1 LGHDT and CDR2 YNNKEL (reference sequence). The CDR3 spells CASSQGQLFGKLFF. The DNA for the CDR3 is TGTGCCAGCAGCCAAGGGCAGCTTTTCGGGAAACTGTTTTTT. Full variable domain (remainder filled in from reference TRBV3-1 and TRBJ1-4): DTAVSQTPKYLVTQMGNDKSIKCEQNLGHDTMYWYKQDSKKFLKIMFSYNNKELIINETVPNRFSPKSPDKAHLNLHINSLELGDSAVYFCASSQGQLFGKLFFGSGTQLSVL.

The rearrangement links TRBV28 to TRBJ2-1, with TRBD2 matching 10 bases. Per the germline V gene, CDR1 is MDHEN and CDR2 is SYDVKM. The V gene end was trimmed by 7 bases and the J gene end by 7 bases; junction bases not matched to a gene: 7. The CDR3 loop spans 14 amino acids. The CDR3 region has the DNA TGTGCCAGCACCTACTCGGGACTAGCGAATGAGCAGTTCTTC. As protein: CASTYSGLANEQFF.

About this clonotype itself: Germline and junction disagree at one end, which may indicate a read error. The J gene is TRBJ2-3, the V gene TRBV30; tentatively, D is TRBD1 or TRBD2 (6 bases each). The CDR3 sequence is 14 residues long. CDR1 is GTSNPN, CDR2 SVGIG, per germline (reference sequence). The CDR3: CAWSGGAGTGTQYF. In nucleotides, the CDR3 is TGTGCCTGGAGCGGGGGCGCCGGCACAGGTACGCAGTATTTT.

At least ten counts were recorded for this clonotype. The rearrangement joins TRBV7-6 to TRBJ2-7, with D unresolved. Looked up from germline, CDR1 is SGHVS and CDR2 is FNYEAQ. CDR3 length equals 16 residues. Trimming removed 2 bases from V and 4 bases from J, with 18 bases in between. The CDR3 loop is CASSLTRGGQTYEQYF. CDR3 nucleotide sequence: TGTGCCAGCAGCTTAACTCGAGGTGGGCAGACGTACGAGCAGTACTTC.